Following are 22 T cell receptor beta chains from one sample sequenced in a study of T cell changes during pregnancy in multiple sclerosis. Assay used: immunoSEQ multiplex PCR; TCRdb lists only in-frame clones, some missing. Of 45,000 to 50,000 clones in the sample, about 91% were seen once. This sample comprised CD8+ T cells from peripheral blood mononuclear cells, obtained after pregnancy. The receptor source for this set is a female donor with multiple sclerosis, enrolled in a pregnancy study.

The CDR3 DNA reads as TGCGCCAGCAGCCAAGGACAGGGGGCAAGCTACACCTTC. Translation gives CASSQGQGASYTF. The V and J genes are TRBV4-3 and TRBJ1-2; 10 nucleotides agree with TRBD1. V shed 1 base, J shed 9 bases, and the junction held 2 bases outside the gene matches. This CDR3 comprises 13 residues. Germline V gives CDR1 LGHNA, CDR2 YSLEER.

V gene TRBV6-1 combines with J gene TRBJ2-7; 7 nucleotides align to TRBD2. Unmatched junction bases numbered 5, after V lost 3 bases and J lost 6 bases. Germline V lookup: CDR1 MNHNS, CDR2 SASEGT. The CDR3 is made up of 13 amino acids. CDR3 loop: CASSEGGRSEQYF. CDR3 DNA: TGTGCCAGCAGTGAGGGAGGGAGGTCCGAGCAGTACTTC.

This clone was detected once. This chain uses TRBV25-1 with TRBJ2-7; 8 bases agree with TRBD1. The V segment lost 1 base and the J segment 3 bases; nucleotides outside the gene matches: 11. CDR3 size: 17 residues. Germline-derived CDR1 and CDR2 are MGHDK and SYGVNS. The CDR3 is CASSELGQGAVDYEQYF. The CDR3 bases are TGTGCCAGCAGTGAATTGGGGCAGGGGGCTGTGGACTACGAGCAGTACTTC.

J is TRBJ1-1 and V is TRBV4-2; possibly TRBD1 for D (5 bases). Trimming took 10 bases from V and 0 from J, leaving 15 bases between them. The CDR3 spans 14 residues. Germline V gene data show CDR1 as LGHNA and CDR2 as YNFKEQ. CDR3: CATNYGGVNTEAFF. CDR3 DNA: TGTGCCACCAATTACGGAGGGGTGAACACTGAAGCTTTCTTT.

The gene calls are TRBV9 and TRBJ1-1; possibly TRBD1 for D (5 bases). V was trimmed by 4 bases and J by 1 base, leaving 11 bases between them. Germline V gene lookup returns CDR1 SGDLS and CDR2 YYNGEE. The CDR3 is made up of 14 amino acids. The CDR3 nucleotides are TGTGCCAGCAGCTCCTTTGGGGCGAACACTGAAGCTTTCTTT. It is translated as CASSSFGANTEAFF.

V and J are TRBV2 and TRBJ1-1; D gene uncertain. CDR3 length: 14 amino acids. Looked up from germline, CDR1 is SNHLY and CDR2 is FYNNEI. With 5 bases removed from V and 4 bases from J, the gap between germline ends came to 14 bases. In DNA form, the CDR3 reads TGTGCCAGCAGTACACAGAGGGAGGGCACTGAAGCTTTCTTT. The encoded protein is CASSTQREGTEAFF.

The J gene is TRBJ1-2, the V gene TRBV11-2; 8 bases line up with TRBD1. The CDR3 sequence is 16 residues long. Germline V gene sequence: CDR1 SGHAT, CDR2 FQNNGV. J gave up 4 bases and V 0 bases, and 7 bases lay outside the gene matches. In DNA, the CDR3 is TGTGCCAGCAGCTTAGATATGACAGGGGTGACCTATGGCTACACCTTC. Amino acids: CASSLDMTGVTYGYTF.

The chain recombines TRBV4-1 with TRBJ1-3; 8 bases map to TRBD1. This CDR3 comprises 20 residues. Germline V CDR1 and CDR2: MGHRA, YSYEKL. The J segment lost 0 bases and the V segment lost 0 bases, leaving 13 bases of the junction unmatched. CDR3 sequence: CASSQERTGHTYNSGNTIYF. In DNA, the CDR3 is TGCGCCAGCAGCCAAGAGAGGACAGGGCACACTTATAACTCTGGAAACACCATATATTTT.

This chain links TRBV29-1 with TRBJ2-1; 9 bases fit TRBD2. The trim removed 6 bases at V and 4 bases at J, leaving 4 bases unmatched. The CDR3 has 13 amino acids. Germline CDR1 and CDR2: SQVTM and ANQGSEA. CDR3 sequence: CSVAGGQYNEQFF. CDR3 nucleotides: TGCAGCGTGGCGGGAGGGCAATACAATGAGCAGTTCTTC.

V is TRBV5-6 and J is TRBJ2-7; no definite D call. Trimming took off 4 bases at V and 2 bases at J, with 4 bases between the two ends. CDR1 is SGHDT, CDR2 YYEEEE, per germline. This CDR3 contains 11 residues. Here the CDR3 reads CASSQTYEQYF. CDR3 bases: TGTGCCAGCAGCCAGACCTACGAGCAGTACTTC.

The chain carries TRBV18 and TRBJ2-2; 11 nucleotides agree with TRBD1. Trimming cost V 3 bases and J 3 bases; bases outside gene matches: 6. CDR3 length equals 17 residues. Germline V gene lookup returns CDR1 KGHSH and CDR2 LQKENI. CDR3 region: CASSPSGTGGHTGELFF. The CDR3 DNA reads as TGTGCCAGCTCACCCTCCGGGACAGGGGGGCACACCGGGGAGCTGTTTTTT. Based on the CDR3 plus reference TRBV18 and TRBJ2-2, the full variable domain is NAGVMQNPRHLVRRRGQEARLRCSPMKGHSHVYWYRQLPEEGLKFMVYLQKENIIDESGMPKERFSAEFPKEGPSILRIQQVVRGDSAAYFCASSPSGTGGHTGELFFGEGSRLTVL.

V is TRBV5-5 and J is TRBJ2-7; D unresolved. Germline V gives CDR1 SGHKS, CDR2 YYEKEE (reference sequence). CDR3 size: 14 residues. The V end was cut by 3 bases, the J end by 6 bases, with 16 bases between. Here the CDR3 reads CASSWWSPPSEQYF. The DNA of the CDR3 is TGTGCCAGCAGCTGGTGGAGCCCACCTTCCGAGCAGTACTTC.

The rearrangement joins TRBV7-3 to TRBJ2-7, with 9 positions matching TRBD1. CDR3 length equals 15 residues. The V segment lost 5 bases and the J segment 3 bases; nucleotides outside the gene matches: 8. CDR1 is SGHTA, CDR2 FQGTGA, per germline. This CDR3 reads CASSVTGTGHYEQYF. CDR3 sequence (DNA): TGTGCCAGCAGCGTCACCGGGACAGGGCACTACGAGCAGTACTTC.

The table lists this clone with a count of one. V and J are TRBV6-5 and TRBJ2-3; D may be TRBD2 (6 bases). Germline V lookup: CDR1 MNHEY, CDR2 SVGAGI. Trimming shortened V by 7 bases and J by 5 bases, and 7 bases separated the two germline ends. This CDR3 comprises 11 residues. CDR3 nucleotides: TGTGCCAGCATCGGGGGAGATACGCAGTATTTT. Translation: CASIGGDTQYF.

V usage is TRBV5-6 and J usage is TRBJ2-7; 8 bases match TRBD1. The CDR3 has 17 amino acids. V was pared by 4 bases and J by 0 bases, with 12 bases of the junction left unmatched. CDR1 SGHDT and CDR2 YYEEEE come from the germline V gene. CDR3: CASSRYDRGWSSYEQYF. CDR3 sequence (DNA): TGTGCCAGCAGCAGATACGACAGGGGTTGGAGCTCCTACGAGCAGTACTTC. Full variable domain (missing parts from reference TRBV5-6 and TRBJ2-7): DAGVTQSPTHLIKTRGQQVTLRCSPKSGHDTVSWYQQALGQGPQFIFQYYEEEERQRGNFPDRFSGHQFPNYSSELNVNALLLGDSALYLCASSRYDRGWSSYEQYFGPGTRLTVT.

V is TRBV19 and J is TRBJ1-2; unclear D gene. Germline values: CDR1 LNHDA, CDR2 SQIVND (reference sequence). V shed 2 bases and J shed 8 bases, with 21 bases lying between them. This CDR3 has 16 amino acids. Written as DNA, the CDR3 is TGTGCCAGTAGTATATACCGGGTAGACCATTCCCGGGGCTACACCTTC. Translated: CASSIYRVDHSRGYTF.

CDR3 region: CASSYSRTSGNEQFF. The CDR3 DNA reads as TGTGCCAGCAGTTACTCCCGGACTAGTGGCAATGAGCAGTTCTTC. This chain joins TRBV6-5 and TRBJ2-1; 7 bases map to TRBD2. V lost 0 bases, J lost 6 bases, and 5 bases stayed unmatched. CDR3 size: 15 residues. Germline CDR1 and CDR2: MNHEY and SVGAGI.

Only one count was recorded for this clone. The J gene is TRBJ2-3, the V gene TRBV6-6, with a possible D match to TRBD2 (7 bases). The V end lost 5 bases, the J end lost 5 bases, and 14 bases lay between the germline ends. Germline CDR1 and CDR2: MNHNY and SVGAGI (reference sequence). The CDR3 consists of 14 residues. DNA for the CDR3: TGTGCCAGCAGTCCAACGGGGGGCCTAGATACGCAGTATTTT. Protein sequence: CASSPTGGLDTQYF.

A few counts support this clone. This rearrangement joins TRBV7-2 to TRBJ2-7, with D tentatively TRBD2 (6 bases). Trimming shortened V by 4 bases and J by 6 bases, and 16 bases separated the two germline ends. Germline CDR1 and CDR2: SGHTA and FQGNSA. The CDR3 is made up of 14 amino acids. CDR3 nucleotides: TGTGCCAGCAGCTCTGGGACTTATAACCCCGAGCAGTACTTC. It specifies CASSSGTYNPEQYF. Full variable domain (outside the CDR3, taken from reference TRBV7-2 and TRBJ2-7): GAGVSQSPSNKVTEKGKDVELRCDPISGHTALYWYRQSLGQGLEFLIYFQGNSAPDKSGLPSDRFSAERTGGSVSTLTIQRTQQEDSAVYLCASSSGTYNPEQYFGPGTRLTVT.

The chain uses TRBV19 and TRBJ1-2; TRBD1 is a possible D gene (6 bases). Trimming removed 5 bases at V and 7 bases at J, with 14 bases between. This CDR3 comprises 13 residues. Germline CDR1 reads LNHDA; CDR2 reads SQIVND (reference sequence). CDR3 in DNA: TGTGCCAGTAGTGCCACCCAACAGGGTGGCTACACCTTC. Translating gives CASSATQQGGYTF. Based on the CDR3 plus reference TRBV19 and TRBJ1-2, the full variable domain is DGGITQSPKYLFRKEGQNVTLSCEQNLNHDAMYWYRQDPGQGLRLIYYSQIVNDFQKGDIAEGYSVSREKKESFPLTVTSAQKNPTAFYLCASSATQQGGYTFGSGTRLTVV.

J is TRBJ2-7 and V is TRBV13, with 13 nucleotides matching TRBD2. The CDR3 sequence is 12 residues long. After removal of 5 bases from V and 12 bases from J, the junction contained 4 bases not matched to a gene. Germline CDR1 reads PRHDT; CDR2 reads FYEKMQ (reference sequence). The CDR3 sequence is CASSTGLAGLYF. The CDR3 DNA follows: TGTGCCAGCAGCACGGGACTAGCGGGACTGTACTTC.

The CDR3 DNA reads as TGTGCCAGCAGCTCCCCCCCTCTAGGAGCGGACGGGGAGCTGTTTTTT. Translation: CASSSPPLGADGELFF. This chain joins TRBV13 and TRBJ2-2, with D possibly being TRBD2 (5 bases). Germline values: CDR1 PRHDT, CDR2 FYEKMQ (reference sequence). This CDR3 contains 16 residues. The V gene lost 4 bases and the J gene lost 7 bases, with 19 bases spanning the gap.